Listed here is a single T cell receptor beta chain. The antigen is undetermined. The sample originates from a study of beta chain features in type 1 diabetes. Whole-study findings and limits: Shorter templates may be favored by PCR, equally so in patients and controls. cDNA sequencing could over-represent cells with high TCR expression. In comparison with healthy donors, patients had naive, central memory and Treg TCRB repertoires that appeared more similar. For Type 1 diabetes patients, all four CD4+ subsets carried TCRB CDR3s that were moderately but significantly shorter.

V gave up 8 bases and J gave up 3 bases, with 6 bases separating them. This CDR3 region has 11 residues. Germline V lookup: CDR1 SNHLY, CDR2 FYNNEI. Expressed TCRB transcripts were sequenced after all isolated RNA was converted to cDNA. Method: immunoSEQ multiplex PCR; TCRdb's copy keeps in-frame clones and lacks some. The sample holds about 700,000 clones, about an eighth seen once. The chain combines TRBV2 with TRBJ2-3; D is uncertain. Input material: naive CD4+ T cells from blood. The source is a man younger than 35 with type 1 diabetes. In nucleotides, the CDR3 is TGTGCCAGCGGGCTTACAGATACGCAGTATTTT. This encodes CASGLTDTQYF. Full variable domain (rest looked up from reference TRBV2 and TRBJ2-3): EPEVTQTPSHQVTQMGQEVILRCVPISNHLYFYWYRQILGQKVEFLVSFYNNEISEKSEIFDDQFSVERPDGSNFTLKIRSTKLEDSAMYFCASGLTDTQYFGPGTRLTVL.